The present TCR beta chain was sequenced within a study of blood T cell repertoires in COVID-19. Clones were sequenced by immunoSEQ multiplex PCR, and TCRdb holds only the in-frame ones, with some missing. The repertoire includes more than 150,000 clones, just under 80% of them detected once, and about 3% sits in the top ten. V gave up 0 bases and J gave up 5 bases, with 10 bases separating them. Germline V gene data show CDR1 as MNHEY and CDR2 as SVGAGI. There are 14 residues in the CDR3. Sequencing was done on a sample of peripheral blood. The chain combines TRBV6-5 with TRBJ1-1, with D maybe TRBD1 (5 bases). The TCR was taken from an elderly woman with active or convalescent COVID-19. This chain's CDR3 is CASSYSQDGTEAFF. In DNA, the CDR3 is TGTGCCAGCAGTTACTCACAGGATGGGACTGAAGCTTTCTTT.